The sequence of this T cell receptor (beta chain) was determined in a study of blood T cell repertoires in COVID-19. In the study overall: The United States, Italy and Spain supplied acute and convalescent COVID-19 samples. Nucleic acid was either cDNA or gDNA, and it came from T cells, B-cell-depleted T cells, or PBMCs.

This clone appeared a few times. In the original workflow: Quantification of nucleated cells was approximated via reference gene primer amplification. The table came from immunoSEQ multiplex PCR; TCRdb's copy has only in-frame clones and leaves some out. That table furnishes V, J and clone size, whereas the DNA furnished D and trimming. Of 51,000 or so clones in the sample, around 82% were seen once. Patients of the Seattle cohort, enrolled during active infection, were followed longitudinally. The source material was peripheral blood. This TCR derives from an elderly woman with COVID-19, enrolled during active disease.

CDR3 DNA sequence: TGTGCCAGCAGTTACAGGGGCTATAATTCACCCCTCCACTTT. This codes for CASSYRGYNSPLHF. J is TRBJ1-6 and V is TRBV6-5, with a tentative D call TRBD1 (5 bases). CDR3 length: 14 residues. CDR1 is MNHEY and CDR2 is SVGAGI in the germline V gene. V lost 2 bases, J lost 3 bases, and 5 bases lay in between.